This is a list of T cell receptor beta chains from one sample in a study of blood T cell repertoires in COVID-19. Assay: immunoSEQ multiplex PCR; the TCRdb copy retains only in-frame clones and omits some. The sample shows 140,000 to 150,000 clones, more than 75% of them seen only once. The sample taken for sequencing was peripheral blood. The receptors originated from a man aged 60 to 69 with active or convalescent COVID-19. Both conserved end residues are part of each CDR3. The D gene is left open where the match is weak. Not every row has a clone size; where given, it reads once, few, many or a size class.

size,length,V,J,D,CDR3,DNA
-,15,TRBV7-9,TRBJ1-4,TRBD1,CASSLDGTANEKLFF,TGTGCCAGCAGCTTAGATGGGACAGCTAATGAAAAACTGTTTTTT
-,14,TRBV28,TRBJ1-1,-,CASSLTGGDTEAFF,TGTGCCAGCAGTTTAACGGGGGGGGACACTGAAGCTTTCTTT
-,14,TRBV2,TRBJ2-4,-,CASSDLTRKNIQYF,TGTGCCAGCAGTGATTTGACTAGAAAAAACATTCAGTACTTC
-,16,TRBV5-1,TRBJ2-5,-,CASSFPWDKGGETQYF,TGCGCCAGCAGCTTTCCTTGGGACAAGGGTGGAGAGACCCAGTACTTC
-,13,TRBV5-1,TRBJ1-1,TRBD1,CASSLQGGGEAFF,TGCGCCAGCAGCTTACAGGGGGGCGGTGAAGCTTTCTTT
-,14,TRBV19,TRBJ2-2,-,CATEVGGTSGELFF,TGTGCCACCGAGGTAGGGGGTACCTCCGGGGAGCTGTTTTTT
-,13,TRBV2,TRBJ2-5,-,CASSRANGETQYF,TGTGCCAGCAGTAGAGCCAACGGTGAGACCCAGTACTTC
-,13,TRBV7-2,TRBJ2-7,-,CASSRRPSYEQYF,TGTGCCAGCAGCCGCAGGCCCAGTTACGAGCAGTACTTC
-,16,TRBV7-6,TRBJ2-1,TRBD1,CASSLGQGGLGNEQFF,TGTGCCAGCAGCTTGGGACAGGGGGGTCTCGGCAATGAGCAGTTCTTC
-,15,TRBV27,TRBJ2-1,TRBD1,CASSLWQGAGNEQFF,TGTGCCAGCAGTTTGTGGCAGGGGGCCGGCAATGAGCAGTTCTTC
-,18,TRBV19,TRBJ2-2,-,CASSIGYFSGTNTGELFF,TGTGCCAGTAGTATTGGGTATTTTTCAGGAACGAACACCGGGGAGCTGTTTTTT
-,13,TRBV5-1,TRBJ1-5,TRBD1,CASRDDRGQPQHF,TGCGCCAGCAGGGATGACAGGGGCCAGCCCCAGCATTTT
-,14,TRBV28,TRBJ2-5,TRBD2,CASSSAGGRETQYF,TGTGCCAGCAGTTCAGCGGGAGGGCGGGAGACCCAGTACTTC
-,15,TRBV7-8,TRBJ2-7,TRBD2,CASSPGTSGTYEQYF,TGTGCCAGCAGCCCAGGGACTAGCGGCACCTACGAGCAGTACTTC
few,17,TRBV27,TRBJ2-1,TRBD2,CASTGLAGLSSYNEQFF,TGTGCCAGCACGGGACTAGCGGGACTCAGCTCCTACAATGAGCAGTTCTTC
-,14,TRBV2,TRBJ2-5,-,CASSEARGQETQYF,TGTGCCAGCAGTGAGGCTAGAGGGCAAGAGACCCAGTACTTC
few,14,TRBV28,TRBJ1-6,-,CASRDRVNNSPLHF,TGTGCCAGCAGGGACAGAGTAAATAATTCACCCCTCCACTTT
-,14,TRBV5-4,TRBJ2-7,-,CASSHQGNFREQYF,TGTGCCAGCAGCCACCAGGGGAACTTCCGCGAGCAGTACTTC
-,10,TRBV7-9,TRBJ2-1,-,CASSSDEQFF,TGTGCTAGCAGCTCTGATGAGCAGTTCTTC
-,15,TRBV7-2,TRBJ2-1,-,CASSAAGVSYNEQFF,TGTGCCAGCAGCGCCGCCGGGGTATCCTACAATGAGCAGTTCTTC
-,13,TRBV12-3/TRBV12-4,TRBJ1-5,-,CASRTTGNQPQHF,TGTGCCAGCAGGACCACGGGGAATCAGCCCCAGCATTTT
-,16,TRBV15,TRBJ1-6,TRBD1,CATSRDLGTALGSLHF,TGTGCCACCAGCAGAGATCTGGGGACAGCGTTGGGGTCCCTCCACTTT
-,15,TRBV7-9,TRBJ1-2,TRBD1,CASSLAASRGNGYTF,TGTGCCAGCAGCCTAGCCGCGTCCAGGGGGAACGGCTACACCTTC
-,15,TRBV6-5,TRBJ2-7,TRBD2,CASTGTSGSSYEQYF,TGTGCCTCGACCGGGACTAGCGGGAGCTCCTACGAGCAGTACTTC
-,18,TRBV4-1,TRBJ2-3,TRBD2,CASSRHPGLAGRTDTQYF,TGCGCCAGCAGCCGACATCCGGGACTAGCGGGGCGCACAGATACGCAGTATTTT
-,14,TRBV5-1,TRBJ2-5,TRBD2,CASSSGGGYETQYF,TGCGCCAGCAGCTCGGGCGGGGGTTACGAGACCCAGTACTTC
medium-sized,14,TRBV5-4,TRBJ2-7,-,CASSSNTGSYEQYF,TGTGCCAGCAGCTCAAATACAGGGTCCTACGAGCAGTACTTC
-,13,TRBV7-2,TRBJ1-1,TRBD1,CASSLKGATEAFF,TGTGCCAGCAGCTTGAAGGGGGCGACTGAAGCTTTCTTT
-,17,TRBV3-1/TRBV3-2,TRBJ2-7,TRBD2,CASSQDKLAGVDNEQYF,TGTGCCAGCAGCCAAGATAAACTAGCGGGAGTCGACAACGAGCAGTACTTC
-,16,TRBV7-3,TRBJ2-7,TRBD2,CASSLRLQSGSYEQYF,TGTGCCAGCAGCTTAAGGCTTCAGAGCGGGAGCTACGAGCAGTACTTC
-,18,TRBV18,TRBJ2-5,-,CASSPSLPGSSYQETQYF,TGTGCCAGCTCACCCTCCCTCCCGGGGAGCTCATACCAAGAGACCCAGTACTTC
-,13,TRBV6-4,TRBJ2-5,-,CASSGTPQETQYF,TGTGCCAGCAGTGGGACTCCCCAAGAGACCCAGTACTTC
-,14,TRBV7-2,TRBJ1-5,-,CASSAEPSNQPQHF,TGTGCCAGCAGCGCGGAACCTAGCAATCAGCCCCAGCATTTT
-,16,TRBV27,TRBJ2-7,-,CASSPYFQGGSYEQYF,TGTGCCAGCAGTCCCTACTTCCAGGGGGGCTCCTACGAGCAGTACTTC
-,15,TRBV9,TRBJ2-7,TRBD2,CASSVVPSGRNEQYF,TGTGCCAGCAGCGTAGTTCCTAGCGGGAGAAACGAGCAGTACTTC
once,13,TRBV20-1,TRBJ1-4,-,CSASVGGAEKLFF,TGCAGTGCTAGTGTGGGGGGGGCTGAAAAACTGTTTTTT
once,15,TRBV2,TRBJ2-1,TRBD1,CASKRDRPPFNEQFF,TGTGCCAGCAAGAGGGACAGGCCCCCCTTCAATGAGCAGTTCTTC
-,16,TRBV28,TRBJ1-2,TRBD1,CASSQVGQGAGYGYTF,TGTGCCAGCAGTCAGGTCGGACAGGGGGCGGGCTATGGCTACACCTTC
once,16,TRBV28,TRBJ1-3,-,CASSLPGGVSGNTIYF,TGTGCCAGCAGTTTACCCGGGGGAGTCTCTGGAAACACCATATATTTT
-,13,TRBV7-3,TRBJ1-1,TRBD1,CASSLTWDSEAFF,TGTGCCAGCAGCTTAACGTGGGACAGCGAAGCTTTCTTT
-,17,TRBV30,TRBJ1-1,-,CAWRTDNREGGDTEAFF,TGTGCCTGGAGGACGGACAACAGGGAAGGGGGAGACACTGAAGCTTTCTTT
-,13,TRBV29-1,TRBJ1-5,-,CSVGGGSNQPQHF,TGCAGCGTTGGGGGGGGTAGCAATCAGCCCCAGCATTTT
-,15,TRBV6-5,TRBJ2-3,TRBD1,CASSLLGQGTDTQYF,TGTGCCAGCAGTCTCCTCGGACAGGGCACAGATACGCAGTATTTT
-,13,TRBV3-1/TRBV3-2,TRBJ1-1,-,CASSLQGDTEAFF,TGTGCCAGCAGCCTACAGGGAGACACTGAAGCTTTCTTT
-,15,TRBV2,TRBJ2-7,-,CASRGSTGRIVEQYF,TGTGCCAGCAGGGGGTCGACAGGGAGGATAGTCGAGCAGTACTTC
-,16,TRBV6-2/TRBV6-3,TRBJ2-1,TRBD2,CASSYWTSGNNNEQFF,TGTGCCAGCAGTTACTGGACTAGCGGGAATAACAATGAGCAGTTCTTC
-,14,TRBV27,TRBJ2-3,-,CASSLAVRTDTQYF,TGTGCCAGCAGTTTAGCGGTTCGCACAGATACGCAGTATTTT
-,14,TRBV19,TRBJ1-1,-,CASSILGANTEAFF,TGTGCCAGTAGTATTTTGGGGGCGAACACTGAAGCTTTCTTT
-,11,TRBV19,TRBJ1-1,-,CASSGFTEAFF,TGTGCCAGTAGCGGTTTCACTGAAGCTTTCTTT
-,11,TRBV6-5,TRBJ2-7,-,CASNSLNVQYF,TGTGCCAGTAATAGCCTTAACGTGCAGTACTTC
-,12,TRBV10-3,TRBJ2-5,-,CAISSAQETQYF,TGTGCCATCAGTTCAGCGCAAGAGACCCAGTACTTC
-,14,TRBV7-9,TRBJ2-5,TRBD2,CASTLAETAETQYF,TGTGCCAGCACCCTAGCGGAGACGGCCGAGACCCAGTACTTC
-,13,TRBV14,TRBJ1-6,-,CASRRGSGSPLHF,TGTGCCAGCAGACGGGGTAGTGGTTCACCCCTCCACTTT
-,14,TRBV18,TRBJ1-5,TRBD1,CASSPNRGNQPQHF,TGTGCCAGCTCACCAAACAGGGGAAATCAGCCCCAGCATTTT
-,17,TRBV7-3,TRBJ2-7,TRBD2,CASLPRWLAGDSYEQYF,TGTGCCAGCCTACCCCGGTGGCTAGCGGGAGACTCCTACGAGCAGTACTTC
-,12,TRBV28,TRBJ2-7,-,CASSYIPYEQYF,TGTGCCAGCAGTTATATCCCCTACGAGCAGTACTTC
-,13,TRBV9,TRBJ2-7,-,CASSLEGAYEQYF,TGTGCCAGCAGCCTCGAAGGGGCCTACGAGCAGTACTTC
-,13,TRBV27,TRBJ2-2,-,CASSLAGLGELFF,TGTGCCAGCAGTTTAGCAGGGTTAGGGGAGCTGTTTTTT
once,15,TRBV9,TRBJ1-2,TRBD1,CASSVGQGAGYGYTF,TGTGCCAGCAGCGTGGGACAGGGGGCGGGCTATGGCTACACCTTC